A single sample is the source of the 29 T cell receptor beta chains below, sequenced in a study of blood T cell repertoires in COVID-19. This table comes from immunoSEQ multiplex PCR, and its TCRdb copy is limited to in-frame clones, with some not included. The sample has some 200,000 clones, approximately 80% seen once; the top ten hold approximately 15%. Sequencing was done on a sample of PBMCs or T cells enriched from blood (not recorded which). The origin of the receptors is a woman between 50 and 59 years old who had recovered from COVID-19.

The gene calls are TRBV4-1 and TRBJ2-5; 7 bases are a match to TRBD2. This CDR3 has 18 residues. J lost 5 bases, V lost 1 base, and 16 bases had no gene match. The germline V gene encodes CDR1 MGHRA and CDR2 YSYEKL. The CDR3 loop is CASSQGRSERGGSETQYF. CDR3 nucleotides: TGCGCCAGCAGCCAAGGAAGGTCCGAGCGAGGCGGGAGCGAGACCCAGTACTTC.

This chain links TRBV12-3 or TRBV12-4 with TRBJ1-1, with 7 bases that match TRBD1. CDR3 size: 12 residues. Trimming removed 7 bases from V and 8 bases from J; junction bases left unmatched: 7. This CDR3 reads CASTPDRLEAFF. Written as DNA, the CDR3 is TGTGCCAGCACTCCGGACAGGCTAGAAGCTTTCTTT.

The J gene is TRBJ1-3, the V gene TRBV28; D is unresolved. Germline V gives CDR1 MDHEN, CDR2 SYDVKM. V lost 2 bases to trimming and J lost 3 bases, with 5 bases between them. This CDR3 has 13 residues. CDR3 region: CASSLPSGNTIYF. CDR3 coding DNA: TGTGCCAGCAGTTTACCCAGTGGAAACACCATATATTTT.

The genes are TRBV9 and TRBJ1-5; D uncertain. This CDR3 spans 13 amino acids. CDR1 is SGDLS, CDR2 YYNGEE, per germline. V was clipped by 0 bases and J by 7 bases, with 8 bases between them. CDR3 bases: TGTGCCAGCAGCGTAGAATCGGGACAGCCCCAGCATTTT. Translation: CASSVESGQPQHF.

The CDR3 sequence is CATQGGGREKEAFF. CDR3 nucleotides: TGTGCCACCCAAGGGGGGGGCAGGGAGAAAGAAGCTTTCTTT. The chain joins TRBV5-4 to TRBJ1-1; a weak D match, TRBD1 (6 bases). Germline assignment: CDR1 SGHNT and CDR2 YYREEE (reference sequence). Trimming took off 9 bases at V and 8 bases at J, with 23 bases between the two ends. The CDR3 sequence is 14 residues long.

The V call is TRBV5-1, the J call TRBJ2-2, with TRBD2 matching 13 bases. This CDR3 comprises 19 residues. The V segment lost 4 bases and the J segment 4 bases; nucleotides outside the gene matches: 13. CDR1 is SGHRS, CDR2 YFSETQ, per germline. The CDR3 here is CASSVPGLAGLGITGELFF. The CDR3 coding sequence is TGCGCCAGCAGCGTTCCGGGACTAGCGGGATTGGGTATCACCGGGGAGCTGTTTTTT.

The chain recombines TRBV27 with TRBJ2-5; D gene ambiguous. There are 13 residues in the CDR3. CDR1 MNHEY and CDR2 SMNVEV come from the germline V gene (reference sequence). V was shortened by 2 bases and J by 4 bases, with 8 bases between the two germline ends. CDR3 nucleotide sequence: TGTGCCAGCAGTTTAAGTAGGAGAGAGACCCAGTACTTC. It encodes CASSLSRRETQYF.

This chain links TRBV10-3 with TRBJ1-4, with D possibly being TRBD1 (5 bases). V shed 2 bases and J shed 8 bases, with 24 bases lying between them. The CDR3 extends over 18 amino acids. Per the germline V gene, CDR1 is ENHRY and CDR2 is SYGVKD. Here the CDR3 DNA reads TGTGCCATCAGTGAGGGCGCGAACTCAAGGGGTGATCGGGAAAAACTGTTTTTT. Translation gives CAISEGANSRGDREKLFF.

Turning to this clone: One end of the junction does not line up with germline, which may come from a read error. This rearrangement joins TRBV10-3 to TRBJ1-1, with TRBD1 matching 9 bases. Germline CDR1 reads ENHRY; CDR2 reads SYGVKD. The CDR3 consists of 15 residues. CDR3 loop: CAISRPGTGSTGAFF. The CDR3 DNA is TGTGCCATCAGTCGTCCCGGGACAGGGAGTACTGGAGCTTTCTTT.

The chain combines TRBV19 with TRBJ1-4, with no clear D. The CDR3 loop spans 14 amino acids. CDR1 and CDR2 from the germline V gene are LNHDA and SQIVND (reference sequence). V was shortened by 6 bases and J by 0 bases, with 8 bases between the two germline ends. The CDR3 DNA is TGTGCCAGTAGCGAGATAACAACTAATGAAAAACTGTTTTTT. Translation gives CASSEITTNEKLFF. The full variable domain, with the rest looked up from reference TRBV19 and TRBJ1-4, is DGGITQSPKYLFRKEGQNVTLSCEQNLNHDAMYWYRQDPGQGLRLIYYSQIVNDFQKGDIAEGYSVSREKKESFPLTVTSAQKNPTAFYLCASSEITTNEKLFFGSGTQLSVL.

This chain links TRBV3-1 (or the pseudogene TRBV3-2) with TRBJ2-7, with TRBD2 as a possible D gene (5 bases). The V end was cut by 4 bases, the J end by 2 bases, with 21 bases between. Germline lookup yields CDR1 LGHDT and CDR2 YNNKEL (reference sequence). The CDR3 is 17 amino acids. The CDR3 spells CASSRPGLGLTTYEQYF. The CDR3 region has the DNA TGTGCCAGCAGCCGTCCCGGGCTAGGACTCACCACCTACGAGCAGTACTTC.

The V call is TRBV4-2, the J call TRBJ2-7; 7 bases match TRBD2. The CDR3 runs to 15 residues. Germline-derived CDR1 and CDR2 are LGHNA and YNFKEQ. Unmatched junction bases numbered 7, after V lost 3 bases and J lost 2 bases. The DNA for the CDR3 is TGTGCCAGCAGCCAGGGAGCGGGGTCCCCCTACGAGCAGTACTTC. Its protein is CASSQGAGSPYEQYF.

This clone has just a few counts. The V gene is TRBV29-1, the J gene TRBJ2-1; 7 bases align to TRBD1. V shed 5 bases and J 9 bases; nucleotides not matched to a gene: 16. The CDR3 runs 15 residues. CDR1 SQVTM and CDR2 ANQGSEA come from the germline V gene. The CDR3 sequence is CSVRSPQKDRTEQFF. The CDR3 coding sequence is TGCAGCGTTCGTTCTCCCCAAAAGGACAGGACTGAGCAGTTCTTC.

The rearrangement uses TRBV4-1 and TRBJ2-1, with D perhaps matching TRBD1 (6 bases). Trimming removed 1 base from V and 4 bases from J, with 17 bases in between. In germline, CDR1 is MGHRA, CDR2 YSYEKL. The CDR3 spans 17 residues. The CDR3 sequence: CASSQVVRTEYYNEQFF. In DNA, the CDR3 is TGCGCCAGCAGCCAAGTTGTTCGGACAGAGTATTACAATGAGCAGTTCTTC.

The chain has TRBV5-5 and TRBJ1-2, with D maybe TRBD1 (5 bases). The germline CDR1 and CDR2 sequences are SGHKS and YYEKEE (reference sequence). The CDR3 runs to 12 residues. Trimming shortened V by 3 bases and J by 5 bases, and 8 bases separated the two germline ends. The CDR3 reads CASSSGGYGYTF. As DNA, the CDR3 is TGTGCCAGCAGCTCCGGGGGTTATGGCTACACCTTC.

The rearrangement uses TRBV7-9 and TRBJ1-2; TRBD1 might be the D (6 bases). V dropped 5 bases and J dropped 5 bases, with 12 bases sitting between them. From germline, CDR1 is SEHNR and CDR2 FQNEAQ (reference sequence). CDR3 length: 13 amino acids. This CDR3 reads CASSPGTRYGYTF. For the CDR3, the DNA is TGTGCCAGCAGCCCCGGGACACGGTATGGCTACACCTTC. The whole variable domain, remainder taken from reference TRBV7-9 and TRBJ1-2, is DTGVSQNPRHKITKRGQNVTFRCDPISEHNRLYWYRQTLGQGPEFLTYFQNEAQLEKSRLLSDRFSAERPKGSFSTLEIQRTEQGDSAMYLCASSPGTRYGYTFGSGTRLTVV.

The chain has TRBV6-5 and TRBJ2-2; TRBD1 agrees at 8 bases. The CDR3 runs to 14 residues. The V and J ends lost 7 bases and 1 base, in that order; junction bases with no gene match: 2. Per germline, CDR1 MNHEY and CDR2 SVGAGI. CDR3 sequence (DNA): TGTGCCAGCATGGGGACAGGGAACACCGGGGAGCTGTTTTTT. It specifies CASMGTGNTGELFF.

The chain carries TRBV28 and TRBJ1-2, with a possible D match to TRBD1 (6 bases). V was trimmed by 6 bases and J by 4 bases, leaving 12 bases between them. The CDR3 is made up of 13 amino acids. Germline V gives CDR1 MDHEN, CDR2 SYDVKM. The DNA for the CDR3 is TGTGCCAGCAGGGGGGCGAACAGCTATGGCTACACCTTC. Amino acid sequence: CASRGANSYGYTF.

The rearrangement joins TRBV21-1 to TRBJ1-5; the DNA was not used to check the table's D call, TRBD1. TRBV21-1 is a pseudogene. The CDR3 has 17 residues. The CDR3 nucleotides read TGTGCCAGCAGTTTTACGGGAACAGGGGGTCTTCATCAGCCCCAGCATTTT. It codes for CASSFTGTGGLHQPQHF.

The chain uses TRBV7-2 and TRBJ2-1; unclear D gene. There are 13 residues in the CDR3. V was pared by 1 base and J by 6 bases, with 7 bases between. Germline V gene data show CDR1 as SGHTA and CDR2 as FQGNSA. The CDR3 loop is CASSLGPGNEQFF. In DNA, the CDR3 is TGTGCCAGCAGCTTAGGCCCGGGCAATGAGCAGTTCTTC.

The chain uses TRBV21-1 and TRBJ2-5; the DNA was not compared with TRBD2, the D call given in the table. TRBV21-1 is labeled a pseudogene. This CDR3 spans 20 amino acids. In nucleotides, the CDR3 is TGTGCCAGCAGCAAAGGGTGGCTAGCGGGCCCATGGTATGCCCAAGAGACCCAGTACTTC. This codes for CASSKGWLAGPWYAQETQYF.

This clone was seen just once. The gene calls are TRBV7-2 and TRBJ1-3; 7 bases match TRBD1. J was trimmed by 0 bases and V by 0 bases; bases with no gene match: 5. Looked up from germline, CDR1 is SGHTA and CDR2 is FQGNSA. CDR3 size: 17 residues. CDR3 DNA: TGTGCCAGCAGCTTAGCGGAGGCAGGGGGCTCTGGAAACACCATATATTTT. Amino acids: CASSLAEAGGSGNTIYF.

This clone was seen a single time. The genes are TRBV5-1 and TRBJ2-3; no firm D call. Germline V gene lookup returns CDR1 SGHRS and CDR2 YFSETQ. The length of the CDR3 is 14 residues. Deletions cut 4 bases from V and 0 bases from J, with 9 bases between. The CDR3 reads CASSLLPSTDTQYF. The CDR3 nucleotides read TGCGCCAGCAGCCTCCTCCCTAGCACAGATACGCAGTATTTT.

The genes are TRBV14 and TRBJ2-2; 10 bases line up with TRBD2. The CDR3 loop spans 20 amino acids. V was pared by 1 base and J by 7 bases, with 18 bases of the junction left unmatched. Germline CDR1 and CDR2: SGHDN and FVKESK. CDR3 coding DNA: TGTGCCAGCAGCCAAGGAAATAGCGGGAGGCCCGCCACCTGGGACGGGGAGCTGTTTTTT. Its protein product is CASSQGNSGRPATWDGELFF.

The table lists this clone with a count of one. This chain uses TRBV30 with TRBJ1-3, with D uncertain. CDR1 GTSNPN and CDR2 SVGIG come from the germline V gene (reference sequence). V dropped 4 bases and J dropped 0 bases, with 7 bases sitting between them. This CDR3 comprises 13 residues. CDR3 in DNA: TGTGCCTGGAATTTACTCTCTGGAAACACCATATATTTT. Amino acid sequence: CAWNLLSGNTIYF.

A few counts support this clone. The rearrangement uses TRBV12-3 or TRBV12-4 and TRBJ1-5; maybe TRBD1 (6 bases). The CDR3 loop spans 13 amino acids. The V and J ends lost 6 bases and 7 bases respectively, with 13 bases between them. The CDR3: CASRREGVQPQHF. DNA for the CDR3: TGTGCCAGCAGGAGGGAGGGGGTACAGCCCCAGCATTTT.

CDR3 sequence reads: CASSISRGDGTDTQYF. CDR3 nucleotides: TGTGCCAGTAGTATCTCTCGCGGGGACGGCACAGATACGCAGTATTTT. The chain uses TRBV19 and TRBJ2-3, with a weak D call TRBD2 (6 bases). Germline-derived CDR1 and CDR2 are LNHDA and SQIVND (reference sequence). The CDR3 has 16 residues. Trimming removed 3 bases from V and 1 base from J, with 14 bases in between.

The chain carries TRBV2 and TRBJ1-2; the match to TRBD1 covers 8 bases. The CDR3 runs to 15 residues. CDR1 SNHLY and CDR2 FYNNEI come from the germline V gene. The V gene end was trimmed by 3 bases and the J gene end by 0 bases; junction bases not matched to a gene: 3. The CDR3 region has the DNA TGTGCCAGCAGTGACCCGGGACAGGCTAACTATGGCTACACCTTC. Protein sequence: CASSDPGQANYGYTF.

The genes are TRBV3-1 (or the pseudogene TRBV3-2) and TRBJ2-7; 11 nucleotides align to TRBD2. CDR1 and CDR2 (germline): LGHDT, YNNKEL (reference sequence). The V segment lost 4 bases and the J segment 2 bases; nucleotides outside the gene matches: 7. CDR3 length: 16 residues. DNA of the CDR3: TGTGCCAGCAGCCCAGGCGTGGGACTAGCGGCCTACGAGCAGTACTTC. Translation gives CASSPGVGLAAYEQYF.